This TCR beta chain is drawn from a study of response to subunit inactivated influenza vaccine. Notes on this clonotype: The antigen is undetermined.

Study-level points and caveats: T cells newly recruited by each seasonal influenza vaccination are few, the authors suggested.

V lost 1 base, J lost 4 bases, and 14 bases lay in between. This CDR3 spans 16 amino acids. Via MiXCR, TCRdb re-called the RT-PCR reads, giving one row per CDR3 protein. The sample shows fewer than 800,000 distinct CDR3 sequences, 15% to 19% of them seen only once. The chain carries TRBV12-3 or TRBV12-4 and TRBJ2-4; D might be TRBD2 (6 bases). The sequences come from PBMCs from blood, collected approximately 13 days after vaccination. This TCR was sampled from a man aged 45-60 years who received an inactivated influenza vaccine. The CDR3 DNA follows: TGTGCCAGCAGTTTAGATCCCAGGGCGGGGAAAAACATTCAGTACTTC. It is translated as CASSLDPRAGKNIQYF.